These T cell receptor beta chains were read from a single sample in a study of control samples from healthy donors and cancer patients. The protocol was immunoSEQ multiplex PCR, while the TCRdb copy is restricted to in-frame clones and leaves out a portion. The data show roughly 130,000 clones, with more than 70% seen just once and roughly 3.4% held by the top ten. The sequenced sample was blood. Every receptor here comes from a middle-aged man in good health. The CDR3 runs from the conserved cysteine through the conserved F or W. Fields, in order: CDR3 length, J gene, V gene, clone size, D gene, CDR3 DNA, CDR3 protein. The D gene is left open where the match is weak. Rows may omit the clone size; those that give it use once, few, many or a size class.

>16|TRBJ1-2|TRBV7-2|.|.
TGTGCCAGCACCCCATATAAATCAAGGGACGTCTATGGCTACACCTTC
CASTPYKSRDVYGYTF
>15|TRBJ2-4|TRBV2|once|.
TGTGCCAGCAGTGACGTGGGGGCGTCGAAAAACATTCAGTACTTC
CASSDVGASKNIQYF
>15|TRBJ2-2|TRBV19|once|TRBD1
TGTGCCAGTAAGGGGCAGGGGGCATCCACCGGGGAGCTGTTTTTT
CASKGQGASTGELFF
>15|TRBJ1-3|TRBV6-8|.|TRBD1
TGTGCCAGCACCGTTCGGGACAGTGATGGAAACACCATATATTTT
CASTVRDSDGNTIYF
>12|TRBJ2-5|TRBV30|.|.
TGTGCCTGGAGTGTACTTGGGGAGACCCAGTACTTC
CAWSVLGETQYF
>18|TRBJ1-4|TRBV4-1|.|TRBD1
TGCGCCAGCAGCCAAGGGGACAGGGGATTCGCAACTAATGAAAAACTGTTTTTT
CASSQGDRGFATNEKLFF
>12|TRBJ2-7|TRBV28|.|.
TGTGCCAGCTTCGCCAGGGACTACGAGCAGTACTTC
CASFARDYEQYF
>14|TRBJ1-2|TRBV7-2|.|.
TGTGCCAGCAGCTTAGGACTCTGGGCCTATGGCTACACCTTC
CASSLGLWAYGYTF
>12|TRBJ1-2|TRBV19|.|.
TGTGCCAGTAGTATAGGGGGCCGTCCTCCCACCTTC
CASSIGGRPPTF
>13|TRBJ2-1|TRBV30|.|.
TGTGCCTGGAGTGGACACAATTACAATGAGCAGTTCTTC
CAWSGHNYNEQFF
>16|TRBJ2-1|TRBV7-9|.|.
TGTGCCAGCAGCTTGATCGGGGGTCAGTCCTACAATGAGCAGTTCTTC
CASSLIGGQSYNEQFF
>16|TRBJ2-1|TRBV7-2|.|.
TGTGCCAGCAGCCGGACTAGGGGGACGGGGTACAATGAGCAGTTCTTC
CASSRTRGTGYNEQFF
>13|TRBJ2-1|TRBV6-4|few|.
TGTGCCAGCAGTGAGGACCAATACAATGAGCAGTTCTTC
CASSEDQYNEQFF
>16|TRBJ1-6|TRBV28|.|.
TGTGCCAGCAAATTCCAACGGGGCTCCTATAATTCACCCCTCCACTTT
CASKFQRGSYNSPLHF
>15|TRBJ2-7|TRBV14|.|.
TGTGCCAGCAGCCCTAAGGTCGGCAGGATCTACGAGCAGTACTTC
CASSPKVGRIYEQYF
>15|TRBJ2-2|TRBV5-1|.|TRBD1
TGCGCCAGCAGCTTGGAGACAGGGGTCACCGGGGAGCTGTTTTTT
CASSLETGVTGELFF
>9|TRBJ2-3|TRBV19|.|TRBD1
TGTGCCGCGACAGGGCGGCGGTATTTT
CAATGRRYF
>13|TRBJ2-7|TRBV6-1|.|.
TGTGCCAGCAGTGAGGTGACGGGGGACGAGCAGTACTTC
CASSEVTGDEQYF
>14|TRBJ2-3|TRBV7-2|once|TRBD2
TGTGCCAGCACTCTAGCGGGGGGTATAGATACGCAGTATTTT
CASTLAGGIDTQYF
>14|TRBJ1-2|TRBV28|.|TRBD1
TGTGCCAGCAGTCGACAGGGGGCGCCGGAAGGCTACACCTTC
CASSRQGAPEGYTF
>14|TRBJ1-2|TRBV5-1|.|.
TGCGCCAGCCGCCAGTTCACTTCTAACTATGGCTACACCTTC
CASRQFTSNYGYTF
>15|TRBJ2-7|TRBV9|.|.
TGTGCCAGCAGCGTAGCTCCAGAGAGACACTACGAGCAGTACTTC
CASSVAPERHYEQYF
>10|TRBJ2-1|TRBV30|.|TRBD1
TGTGCCGGCAGGGGGCTAGGTCGGTTCTTC
CAGRGLGRFF
>12|TRBJ2-7|TRBV19|once|.
TGTGCCAGTAGTAACAGGGCCTACGAGCAGTACTTC
CASSNRAYEQYF
>14|TRBJ1-5|TRBV30|once|.
TGTGCCTGGAGTCAGGGGATCGGCAATCAGCCCCAGCATTTT
CAWSQGIGNQPQHF
>13|TRBJ2-1|TRBV7-9|.|.
TGTGCCATTACAAATGACAGATACAATGAGCAGTTCTTC
CAITNDRYNEQFF
>15|TRBJ2-3|TRBV2|.|.
TGTGCCAGCAGGATAGGGACGGAATCGTCAGGTTCGCAGTATTTT
CASRIGTESSGSQYF
>15|TRBJ1-1|TRBV5-1|.|TRBD1
TGCGCCAGCAGCTTGGAGGGGGCAGCGAACACTGAAGCTTTCTTT
CASSLEGAANTEAFF
>16|TRBJ2-3|TRBV2|once|.
TGTGCCAGCAGTGATCAGGGCGGTTGGGGCACAGATACGCAGTATTTT
CASSDQGGWGTDTQYF
>13|TRBJ2-2|TRBV18|.|.
TGTGCCAGCTCACTATCAGGGCCCGGGGAGCTGTTTTTT
CASSLSGPGELFF
>14|TRBJ1-6|TRBV27|few|TRBD1
TGTGCCAGCAGGGGAGACAGGGATAATTCACCCCTCCACTTT
CASRGDRDNSPLHF
>12|TRBJ1-6|TRBV6-5|once|.
TGTGCCAGCAGTCCACCGACAGGTCTCCTCCACTTT
CASSPPTGLLHF
>12|TRBJ2-5|TRBV5-1|.|.
TGCGCCAGCAGCCGCCCTCAAGAGACCCAGTACTTC
CASSRPQETQYF
>16|TRBJ2-3|TRBV28|.|.
TGTGCCAGCAGCGAGGACGGCCGAGATGGCACAGATACGCAGTATTTT
CASSEDGRDGTDTQYF
>11|TRBJ1-5|TRBV12-3/TRBV12-4|once|.
TGTGCCAGCAGTTTACTTCAGCCCCAGCATTTT
CASSLLQPQHF
>14|TRBJ1-5|TRBV19|once|TRBD1
TGTGCCAGTAGTCCCAGGGGGATCAATCAGCCCCAGCATTTT
CASSPRGINQPQHF
>17|TRBJ1-2|TRBV15|.|.
TGTGCCACCAGCAGAGGGGGTGGGGACGGAAGAACCTATGGCTACACCTTC
CATSRGGGDGRTYGYTF
>16|TRBJ2-4|TRBV28|.|.
TGTGCCAGCAGTCTTGGGTGGGGGGCCGTCCAAAACATTCAGTACTTC
CASSLGWGAVQNIQYF
>17|TRBJ2-2|TRBV5-4|once|TRBD2
TGTGCCAGCAGCACGGACGGGCTCCGCGGGGGAACCGGGGAGCTGTTTTTT
CASSTDGLRGGTGELFF
>15|TRBJ2-5|TRBV5-6|.|.
TGTGCCAGCAGCTTGGACTATGACAGGTCGGAGACCCAGTACTTC
CASSLDYDRSETQYF
>15|TRBJ1-2|TRBV24-1|.|TRBD1
TGTGCCACCAGTGATTCGAGACAGGGAGGCTATGGCTACACCTTC
CATSDSRQGGYGYTF
>14|TRBJ1-1|TRBV27|.|.
TGTGCCAGCAGGCTCACCCCTGGGGAAGCTGAAGCTTTCTTT
CASRLTPGEAEAFF
>14|TRBJ2-7|TRBV10-3|.|.
TGTGCCATCAGTGGCAGGGGGGGACCCTACGAGCAGTACTTC
CAISGRGGPYEQYF
>14|TRBJ1-4|TRBV13|.|TRBD1
TGTGCCAGCAAAAAGACAGGGTCTTATGAAAAACTGTTTTTT
CASKKTGSYEKLFF
>15|TRBJ2-1|TRBV19|.|.
TGTGCCAGTAGTAATAAGGGCCACTCCTACAATGAGCAGTTCTTC
CASSNKGHSYNEQFF
>20|TRBJ2-6|TRBV28|.|TRBD2
TGTGCCAGCAGTCAACTAACCCGAGCTAGCGGCGCTCTAGGGGCCAACGTCCTGACTTTC
CASSQLTRASGALGANVLTF
>14|TRBJ2-3|TRBV9|.|TRBD1
TGTGCCAGCAGCACAGGGGGACCAACAGATACGCAGTATTTT
CASSTGGPTDTQYF
>19|TRBJ2-1|TRBV28|.|TRBD2
TGTGCCAGCAGTTCCCTTTTAACTAGCGGGGGCCATACCTACAATGAGCAGTTCTTC
CASSSLLTSGGHTYNEQFF
>14|TRBJ1-1|TRBV24-1|.|.
TGTGCCACCAGTGTTGGGGGGATGAACACTGAAGCTTTCTTT
CATSVGGMNTEAFF
>14|TRBJ1-4|TRBV19|.|.
TGTGCCAGTAGTTCGGTACGGCTAGATGAAAAACTGTTTTTT
CASSSVRLDEKLFF
>12|TRBJ1-1|TRBV29-1|once|.
TGCAGCGTTACAGGACAAAACACTGAAGCTTTCTTT
CSVTGQNTEAFF
>14|TRBJ1-1|TRBV7-9|few|TRBD1
TGTGCCAGCAGCTTGGGGACAGGGACGGGTCGAGCTTTCTTT
CASSLGTGTGRAFF
>12|TRBJ2-7|TRBV7-9|.|.
TGTGCCAGCAGCTCGGACACGAACGAGCAGTACTTC
CASSSDTNEQYF
>14|TRBJ1-1|TRBV28|.|.
TGTGCCAGCAGTCCTTATCAGGGTGTGGCTGAAGCTTTCTTT
CASSPYQGVAEAFF
>12|TRBJ1-1|TRBV5-8|few|.
TGTGCCAGCAGCTTCAGCGGGGTTGAAGCTTTCTTT
CASSFSGVEAFF